The table lists the clone carrying this T cell receptor beta chain with a few counts. The source of the sample is a study of blood T cells in healthy people across ages. For the second PCR, which ran for about 7 to 11 cycles, a sample-barcoded 5' primer and a J-beta primer mix were used. MiXCR, applied by TCRdb to the 5' RACE reads, yields one record per CDR3 protein. The sample has 450,000 to 700,000 distinct CDR3 sequences; roughly a quarter are singletons. The sequence came from a woman in her seventies in good health. The sample was blood.

DNA for the CDR3: TGTGCCAGCAGTTTTCAAGGGGTTAATGAAAAACTGTTTTTT. Translation: CASSFQGVNEKLFF. The chain couples TRBV6-6 to TRBJ1-4; D might be TRBD1 (5 bases). The CDR3 extends over 14 amino acids. Germline loops: CDR1 MNHNY, CDR2 SVGAGI (reference sequence). V was pared by 4 bases and J by 4 bases, with 10 bases between.